Following are 22 T cell receptor beta chains from one sample sequenced in a study of blood T cell repertoires in COVID-19. Assay: immunoSEQ multiplex PCR; the TCRdb copy retains only in-frame clones and omits some. The table lists about 94,000 clones, approximately 74% of them singletons. The sample taken for sequencing was peripheral blood. These receptors came from a man aged 65-85 years with COVID-19, enrolled during active disease.

V and J are TRBV6-2 or TRBV6-3 and TRBJ2-5; 7 bases agree with TRBD1. CDR3 size: 13 residues. Germline lookup yields CDR1 MNHEY and CDR2 SVGEGT. Trimming removed 2 bases from V and 5 bases from J; junction bases left unmatched: 2. The CDR3 coding sequence is TGTGCCAGCAGTTACAGGGGGCGGGAGACCCAGTACTTC. Encoded protein: CASSYRGRETQYF.

This clone occurred a few times. The rearrangement joins TRBV5-5 to TRBJ2-7, with TRBD1 as a possible D gene (5 bases). The germline V gene has CDR1 SGHKS and CDR2 YYEKEE (reference sequence). The V end was cut by 2 bases, the J end by 2 bases, with 14 bases between. This CDR3 has 15 residues. CDR3 protein: CASSFNQGHTYEQYF. CDR3 nucleotides: TGTGCCAGCAGCTTTAACCAGGGCCACACCTACGAGCAGTACTTC.

V is TRBV7-2 and J is TRBJ1-2; no definite D call. CDR3 length: 11 residues. V was cut by 6 bases and J by 7 bases, with 9 bases left in between. Germline CDR1 reads SGHTA; CDR2 reads FQGNSA. CDR3 nucleotides: TGTGCCAGCAGTATCGGCGGTGGCTACACCTTC. Its translation is CASSIGGGYTF.

This rearrangement joins TRBV5-1 to TRBJ2-5; TRBD1 matches at 10 bases. The CDR3 contains 15 residues. Germline CDR1 and CDR2: SGHRS and YFSETQ. Trimming cost V 4 bases and J 7 bases; bases outside gene matches: 10. The CDR3 nucleotides are TGCGCCAGCAGCCCGACAGGGGGCGGAGGGGGGACCCAGTACTTC. Amino acids: CASSPTGGGGGTQYF.

V gene TRBV4-3 combines with J gene TRBJ2-5; no reliable D call. This CDR3 region has 13 residues. The V end was cut by 4 bases, the J end by 5 bases, with 11 bases between. Per the germline V gene, CDR1 is LGHNA and CDR2 is YSLEER. The CDR3 DNA reads TGCGCCAGCAGCCCCCGTGATCGGGAGACCCAGTACTTC. This encodes CASSPRDRETQYF.

This sequence joins TRBV12-3 or TRBV12-4 and TRBJ2-7, with D perhaps matching TRBD2 (6 bases). V dropped 5 bases and J dropped 9 bases, with 14 bases sitting between them. The CDR3 covers 12 residues. In nucleotides, the CDR3 is TGTGCCAGCAGTACGGGAGTAAGGGGGCAGTACTTC. Amino acid sequence: CASSTGVRGQYF.

V usage is TRBV28 and J usage is TRBJ1-2; no firm D call. Between the trimmed V and J ends, which lost 8 bases and 1 base, there was a span of 8 bases. Per the germline V gene, CDR1 is MDHEN and CDR2 is SYDVKM. The CDR3 is 12 residues long. The CDR3 region has the DNA TGTGCCAGCCTATATTATAACTATGGCTACACCTTC. Amino acids: CASLYYNYGYTF.

This clone was recorded a few times. The rearrangement uses TRBV24-1 and TRBJ1-1, with TRBD1 identical over 10 bases. The J segment lost 0 bases and the V segment lost 3 bases, leaving 9 bases of the junction unmatched. Germline assignment: CDR1 KGHDR and CDR2 SFDVKD. The CDR3 runs 18 residues. The CDR3 bases are TGTGCCACCAGTGATCCGAGGACAGGGGGTGTTATGAACACTGAAGCTTTCTTT. Translating it yields CATSDPRTGGVMNTEAFF.

This clone was seen only a few times. The chain uses TRBV4-1 and TRBJ1-6, with D possibly matching TRBD1 (6 bases). The CDR3 extends over 15 amino acids. V was cut by 4 bases and J by 7 bases, with 14 bases left in between. Per the germline V gene, CDR1 is MGHRA and CDR2 is YSYEKL. The DNA of the CDR3 is TGCGCCAGCAGCCCAGGGATACAGGGAAATTCACCCCTCCACTTT. It encodes CASSPGIQGNSPLHF.

CDR3: CAWGQGWIYEQYF. DNA of the CDR3: TGTGCCTGGGGACAGGGTTGGATCTACGAGCAGTACTTC. V gene TRBV30 combines with J gene TRBJ2-7; 8 positions match TRBD1. The V and J ends lost 5 bases and 3 bases, in that order; junction bases with no gene match: 6. Germline CDR1 reads GTSNPN; CDR2 reads SVGIG (reference sequence). The CDR3 contains 13 residues.

This chain connects TRBV6-1 to TRBJ1-1; D not resolved. V gave up 2 bases and J gave up 5 bases, with 15 bases separating them. Germline V lookup: CDR1 MNHNS, CDR2 SASEGT. The CDR3 contains 15 residues. CDR3 DNA sequence: TGTGCCAGCAGTGAACAGGTTTGGTTTTGGACTGAAGCTTTCTTT. This codes for CASSEQVWFWTEAFF.

This chain joins TRBV27 and TRBJ2-7; no clear D. Trimming stripped 3 bases from V and 3 bases from J, with 9 bases between. CDR1 is MNHEY, CDR2 SMNVEV, per germline (reference sequence). The CDR3 covers 13 residues. This CDR3 is CASSLAANYEQYF. In nucleotides, the CDR3 is TGTGCCAGCAGTTTGGCGGCGAACTACGAGCAGTACTTC.

With regard to this clone: The sample holds other DNA sequences that translate to the same CDR3. This chain uses TRBV7-2 with TRBJ2-1; D unresolved. The CDR3 is made up of 13 amino acids. V lost 5 bases to trimming and J lost 4 bases, with 9 bases between them. Germline CDR1 is SGHTA and CDR2 is FQGNSA. The CDR3 protein is CASSLSTYNEQFF. DNA of the CDR3: TGTGCCAGCAGCCTTTCCACTTACAATGAGCAGTTCTTC.

This chain joins TRBV19 and TRBJ2-5, with 8 bases fitting TRBD2. Germline V gene sequence: CDR1 LNHDA, CDR2 SQIVND (reference sequence). The CDR3 contains 15 residues. J was trimmed by 4 bases and V by 6 bases; bases with no gene match: 10. The CDR3 DNA follows: TGTGCCAGTAGAGGAGCGGGAGCTGTTGGAGAGACCCAGTACTTC. It specifies CASRGAGAVGETQYF.

This clone was seen a few times. The rearrangement joins TRBV10-3 to TRBJ1-1, with 8 nucleotides matching TRBD1. Germline CDR1 reads ENHRY; CDR2 reads SYGVKD. CDR3 size: 14 residues. Trimming took 3 bases from V and 5 from J; bases not matched to a gene: 5. The CDR3 here is CAISEPGGETEAFF. CDR3 bases: TGTGCCATCAGTGAACCAGGGGGCGAGACTGAAGCTTTCTTT.

The genes are TRBV28 and TRBJ2-7, with 14 bases fitting TRBD2. The CDR3 totals 13 residues. The germline V gene has CDR1 MDHEN and CDR2 SYDVKM. V lost 10 bases, J lost 7 bases, and 6 bases stayed unmatched. Here the CDR3 reads CATRLAGGDEQYF. The CDR3 DNA follows: TGTGCCACCCGACTAGCGGGAGGGGATGAGCAGTACTTC.

The rearrangement joins TRBV27 to TRBJ1-2; maybe TRBD1 (5 bases). CDR3 length: 18 amino acids. From germline, CDR1 is MNHEY and CDR2 SMNVEV (reference sequence). The V and J ends lost 5 bases and 3 bases respectively, with 25 bases between them. CDR3 in amino acids: CASSPRGGFAPFDYGYTF. For the CDR3, the DNA is TGTGCCAGCAGTCCGCGGGGGGGGTTCGCCCCTTTTGACTATGGCTACACCTTC.

The rearrangement joins TRBV9 to TRBJ2-1; 9 bases align to TRBD2. The CDR3 length is 15 residues. Germline V CDR1 and CDR2: SGDLS, YYNGEE. J lost 4 bases, V lost 6 bases, and 8 bases had no gene match. CDR3 residues: CASTKGLAPYNEQFF. The CDR3 DNA follows: TGTGCCAGCACAAAGGGACTAGCTCCTTACAATGAGCAGTTCTTC. Full variable domain (rest looked up from reference TRBV9 and TRBJ2-1): DSGVTQTPKHLITATGQRVTLRCSPRSGDLSVYWYQQSLDQGLQFLIQYYNGEERAKGNILERFSAQQFPDLHSELNLSSLELGDSALYFCASTKGLAPYNEQFFGPGTRLTVL.

This chain uses TRBV6-5 with TRBJ2-1; 12 nucleotides line up with TRBD2. CDR3 length: 14 amino acids. From germline, CDR1 is MNHEY and CDR2 SVGAGI. The ends lost 8 bases at V and 7 bases at J; junction bases unmatched: 6. CDR3 amino acids: CASQTSGSSNEQFF. The CDR3 DNA reads as TGTGCCAGCCAGACTAGCGGGAGTAGTAATGAGCAGTTCTTC.

This clone appeared a single time. The rearrangement links TRBV5-5 to TRBJ1-1; no reliable D call. Germline V gene data show CDR1 as SGHKS and CDR2 as YYEKEE (reference sequence). Trimming stripped 6 bases from V and 4 bases from J, with 13 bases between. The CDR3 loop spans 13 amino acids. CDR3 in DNA: TGTGCCAGCAAGAGGTTTCAGTCCACTGAAGCTTTCTTT. It encodes CASKRFQSTEAFF.

The sample holds one count of this clone. The rearrangement links TRBV29-1 to TRBJ2-6; D perhaps matches TRBD1 (6 bases). Trimming stripped 3 bases from V and 2 bases from J, with 8 bases between. The germline V gene encodes CDR1 SQVTM and CDR2 ANQGSEA. The CDR3 contains 14 residues. CDR3 sequence reads: CSVDPGAGANVLTF. As DNA, the CDR3 is TGCAGCGTTGACCCAGGGGCTGGGGCCAACGTCCTGACTTTC.

This clone has ten or more counts. V and J are TRBV3-1 (or the pseudogene TRBV3-2) and TRBJ2-6; D may be TRBD1 (6 bases). CDR1 LGHDT and CDR2 YNNKEL come from the germline V gene (reference sequence). The CDR3 runs 17 residues. V lost 4 bases and J 0 bases, leaving 13 bases between the germline ends. CDR3 sequence reads: CASSRADSYSGANVLTF. DNA of the CDR3: TGTGCCAGCAGCCGGGCGGACAGCTACTCTGGGGCCAACGTCCTGACTTTC.